Detailed here is one T cell receptor (beta chain). Its binding antigen is unknown. No much larger clone exists at a distance of one base, and base qualities are not known. CDR1 and CDR2 were assigned from the germline V gene as MDHEN and SYDVKM. The junction carries 5 bases between V and J, which are trimmed by 4 bases and 2 bases respectively. Including cysteine and phenylalanine, the CDR3 has 12 amino acids. Only the CDR3 part of the read is kept: 36 bases, read in frame from the first base. This sample was taken from a study of blood T cell repertoires in COVID-19 (dated by TCRdb to about 2020). Regarding the research as a whole: Samples from collaborators originated in the United States, Italy and Spain and spanned both the acute and convalescent phases of COVID-19. Where available, HLA class I and class II types were obtained from metadata supplied by the sample provider rather than from assay-based typing. The material from the prospective study consisted of cDNA or gDNA derived from T cells, B-cell-depleted T cells, or PBMCs. Subjects who had been exposed to COVID-19, were actively infected with it, or had recovered from it provided the deeply sampled blood TCRbeta repertoires that made up the dataset. The samples were drawn from two sources: the first 160 participants of the ongoing ImmuneRACE study, and 1,200 or so subjects contributed by 6 global collaborators. A de-identified subject ID, COVID-19 status, age in years and sex were almost always included in the sample metadata. The repertoires were released in a freely available public database meant as a resource for research on the immune response to SARS-CoV-2. Here is what the overall study found, with its caveats: How much clinical and demographic metadata was included differed by source and by participant, and the metadata was provided uncurated.

The collaborating institutions used their own protocols to collect whole blood in K2EDTA tubes. Collaborator samples were shipped for TCRbeta analysis as frozen whole blood, isolated PBMCs, or DNA extracted from either sample type. TCRbeta CDR3 regions were amplified from genomic DNA by means of the immunoSEQ Assay, a bias-controlled multiplex PCR. Regarding the original processing steps: The number of nucleated cells in each sample was estimated by amplification of reference gene primers within the assay. To quantify the absolute abundance of each unique TCRbeta CDR3 rearrangement, sequence reads were collapsed and filtered. For each sample, productive Simpson clonality was calculated by taking the square root of Simpson's diversity index across productive rearrangements. In its TCRdb copy, this immuneACCESS table keeps in-frame sequences only and misses some clones. Where compared with another copy, unresolved V genes explain less than half of these, and the others have no known cause. That table supplies the V and J calls and clone size; D and trimming were determined from the DNA. Recorded for this sample are roughly 120,000 clones; roughly four fifths of them occurred a single time. 9.5% to 13% of the sample is in the top ten clones.

Recombination joined TRBV28 with TRBJ1-2; no D gene is confidently identified. The TCR sequence derives from a human donor in a cohort sampled during active COVID-19. Sequencing was done on a sample of peripheral blood. At the DNA level, the sequence is TGTGCCAGCAGTTGGGCGAACTATGGCTACACCTTC. This sequence encodes CASSWANYGYTF.